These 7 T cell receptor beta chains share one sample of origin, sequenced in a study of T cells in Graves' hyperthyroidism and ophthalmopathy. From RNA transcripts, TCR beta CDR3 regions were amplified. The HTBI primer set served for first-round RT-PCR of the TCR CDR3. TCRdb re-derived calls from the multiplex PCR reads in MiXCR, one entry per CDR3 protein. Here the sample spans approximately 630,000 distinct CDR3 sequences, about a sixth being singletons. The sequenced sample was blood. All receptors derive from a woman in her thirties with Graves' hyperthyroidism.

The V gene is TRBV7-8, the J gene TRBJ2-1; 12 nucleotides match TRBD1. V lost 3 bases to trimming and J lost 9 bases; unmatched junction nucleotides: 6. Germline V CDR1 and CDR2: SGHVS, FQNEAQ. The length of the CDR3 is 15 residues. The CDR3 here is CASSFGDRGLSEQFF. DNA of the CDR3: TGTGCCAGCAGCTTTGGGGACAGGGGGCTAAGTGAGCAGTTCTTC.

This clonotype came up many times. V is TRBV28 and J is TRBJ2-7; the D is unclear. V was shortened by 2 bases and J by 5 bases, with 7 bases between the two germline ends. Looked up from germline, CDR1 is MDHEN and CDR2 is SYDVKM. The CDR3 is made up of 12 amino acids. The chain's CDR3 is CASSLPGNEQYF. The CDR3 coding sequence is TGTGCCAGCAGTTTACCGGGTAACGAGCAGTACTTC.

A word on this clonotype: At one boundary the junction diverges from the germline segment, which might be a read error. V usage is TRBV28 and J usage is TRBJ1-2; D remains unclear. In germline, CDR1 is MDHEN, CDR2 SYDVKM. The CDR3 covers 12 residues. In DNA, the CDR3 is TGTGCCAACAGTTTATCTCCATATGGCTACACCTTC. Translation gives CANSLSPYGYTF.

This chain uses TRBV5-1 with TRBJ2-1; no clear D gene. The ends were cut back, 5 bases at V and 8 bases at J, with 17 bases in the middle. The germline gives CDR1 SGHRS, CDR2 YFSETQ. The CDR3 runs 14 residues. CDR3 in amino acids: CASSLRAQPDEQFF. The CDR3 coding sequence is TGCGCCAGCAGTCTAAGAGCCCAACCCGATGAGCAGTTCTTC. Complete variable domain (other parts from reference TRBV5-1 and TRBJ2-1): KAGVTQTPRYLIKTRGQQVTLSCSPISGHRSVSWYQQTPGQGLQFLFEYFSETQRNKGNFPGRFSGRQFSNSRSEMNVSTLELGDSALYLCASSLRAQPDEQFFGPGTRLTVL.

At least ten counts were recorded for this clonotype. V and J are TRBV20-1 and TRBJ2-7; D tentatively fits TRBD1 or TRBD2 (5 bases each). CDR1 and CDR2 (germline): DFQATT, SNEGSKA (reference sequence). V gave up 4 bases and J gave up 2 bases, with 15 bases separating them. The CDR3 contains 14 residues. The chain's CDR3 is CSANSGDGTYEQYF. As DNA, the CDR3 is TGCAGTGCTAACTCCGGGGACGGGACCTACGAGCAGTACTTC.

CDR3 loop: CASSLGAGGLYEQFF. The DNA for the CDR3 is TGTGCCAGCAGCTTAGGAGCGGGAGGGCTGTATGAGCAGTTCTTC. This chain joins TRBV7-6 and TRBJ2-1, with 10 nucleotides matching TRBD2. Germline CDR1 SGHVS, CDR2 FNYEAQ. V was pared by 1 base and J by 8 bases, with 5 bases of the junction left unmatched. There are 15 residues in the CDR3.

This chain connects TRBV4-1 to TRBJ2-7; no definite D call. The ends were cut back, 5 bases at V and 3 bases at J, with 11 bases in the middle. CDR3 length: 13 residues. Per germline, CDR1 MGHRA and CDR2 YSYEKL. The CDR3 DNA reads TGCGCCAGCAGCTATACCACGGTCTACGAGCAGTACTTC. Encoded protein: CASSYTTVYEQYF.